This T cell receptor (beta chain) was recorded in a study of blood T cell repertoires in COVID-19. Whole-study context: Acute-phase and convalescent COVID-19 samples originated in the United States, Italy and Spain.

How the authors handled the data: Counts of nucleated cells, estimated from reference gene primer amplification, were obtained. Profiling relied on immunoSEQ multiplex PCR, and the TCRdb table lists in-frame clones only, not all of them. The V and J calls and clone size were taken over from that table, and D and trimming were inferred from the DNA. The table has 240,000 or so clones, over 75% seen once. Regarding this clone: Other nucleotide sequences in the sample specify the same CDR3.

The sequencing input was peripheral blood. This clonotype originated in a woman younger than 45 with acute or convalescent COVID-19.

The DNA of the CDR3 is TGTGCCAGCAGCTTAGCGACAGGAGTCCAAGAGACCCAGTACTTC. It encodes CASSLATGVQETQYF. The V gene is TRBV7-9, the J gene TRBJ2-5; D is possibly TRBD1 (6 bases). V lost 0 bases and J lost 1, with 9 bases in between. This CDR3 has 15 amino acids. Germline V CDR1 and CDR2: SEHNR, FQNEAQ (reference sequence). The variable domain in full, with the rest retrieved from reference TRBV7-9 and TRBJ2-5, is DTGVSQNPRHKITKRGQNVTFRCDPISEHNRLYWYRQTLGQGPEFLTYFQNEAQLEKSRLLSDRFSAERPKGSFSTLEIQRTEQGDSAMYLCASSLATGVQETQYFGPGTRLLVL.